One sample yielded the 19 T cell receptor beta chains listed below, sequenced in a study of blood T cell repertoires in COVID-19. TCRdb's table, derived via immunoSEQ multiplex PCR, lists solely in-frame clones and lacks some. The data show about 98,000 clones, about 85% seen once. Sequenced material: peripheral blood. The origin of the receptors is a woman aged 50 to 65 with COVID-19, enrolled during active disease.

This sequence joins TRBV2 and TRBJ1-5; D may be TRBD1 (5 bases). The germline V gene has CDR1 SNHLY and CDR2 FYNNEI. Trimming pared 6 bases from V and 0 bases from J, leaving 18 bases between. The CDR3 length is 17 residues. For the CDR3, the DNA is TGTGCCAGCAGCCCCCCTGGGGCAGCACATAGCAATCAGCCCCAGCATTTT. Protein: CASSPPGAAHSNQPQHF. The complete variable domain, with remaining parts taken from reference TRBV2 and TRBJ1-5, reads EPEVTQTPSHQVTQMGQEVILRCVPISNHLYFYWYRQILGQKVEFLVSFYNNEISEKSEIFDDQFSVERPDGSNFTLKIRSTKLEDSAMYFCASSPPGAAHSNQPQHFGDGTRLSIL.

This rearrangement joins TRBV3-1 (or the pseudogene TRBV3-2) to TRBJ1-4; D is uncertain. Trimming took off 0 bases at V and 7 bases at J, with 12 bases between the two ends. Germline lookup yields CDR1 LGHDT and CDR2 YNNKEL (reference sequence). There are 15 residues in the CDR3. The CDR3 coding sequence is TGTGCCAGCAGCCAAGATTCATCCACTTTTGAAAAACTGTTTTTT. It translates to CASSQDSSTFEKLFF.

The chain recombines TRBV29-1 with TRBJ2-7, with a weak D call TRBD1 (6 bases). This CDR3 has 12 amino acids. Trimming left V 4 bases short and J 5 bases short, with 12 bases between. Germline assignment: CDR1 SQVTM and CDR2 ANQGSEA. CDR3 loop: CSVGQGSDEQYF. In nucleotides, the CDR3 is TGCAGCGTTGGCCAGGGGTCTGACGAGCAGTACTTC.

This chain joins TRBV4-2 and TRBJ2-1; 13 positions match TRBD2. The CDR3 length is 16 residues. Germline CDR1 is LGHNA and CDR2 is YNFKEQ. With 1 base clipped from V and 7 bases from J, the junction kept 4 bases outside the gene matches. CDR3 sequence reads: CASSQGLAGGRNEQFF. The CDR3 DNA is TGTGCCAGCAGCCAAGGACTAGCGGGGGGCAGGAATGAGCAGTTCTTC.

The V gene is TRBV18, the J gene TRBJ2-3; a possible D gene is TRBD2 (6 bases). CDR1 and CDR2 (germline): KGHSH, LQKENI. The CDR3 has 14 amino acids. V gave up 10 bases and J gave up 2 bases, with 16 bases separating them. The CDR3 protein is CATLGDSSTDTQYF. The CDR3 nucleotides read TGTGCCACCTTAGGGGACTCTTCCACAGATACGCAGTATTTT.

V and J are TRBV5-4 and TRBJ2-2; 7 positions agree with TRBD1. The length of the CDR3 is 14 residues. Germline lookup yields CDR1 SGHNT and CDR2 YYREEE (reference sequence). Trimming at V came to 0 bases and at J to 6 bases, leaving 2 bases not matched to a gene. The CDR3 DNA reads TGTGCCAGCAGCTTGGTTCAGGGGGCCGGGGAGCTGTTTTTT. It is translated as CASSLVQGAGELFF. The variable domain in full, completed from reference TRBV5-4 and TRBJ2-2, reads ETGVTQSPTHLIKTRGQQVTLRCSSQSGHNTVSWYQQALGQGPQFIFQYYREEENGRGNFPPRFSGLQFPNYSSELNVNALELDDSALYLCASSLVQGAGELFFGEGSRLTVL.

This clone was seen a handful of times. The J gene is TRBJ2-7, the V gene TRBV6-5, with D possibly matching TRBD1 (6 bases). V dropped 8 bases and J dropped 3 bases, with 17 bases sitting between them. The CDR3 spans 14 residues. Per the germline V gene, CDR1 is MNHEY and CDR2 is SVGAGI. CDR3 loop: CASRIETDSYEQYF. The CDR3 DNA is TGTGCCAGCCGAATCGAAACGGACAGCTACGAGCAGTACTTC.

The chain recombines TRBV23-1 with TRBJ2-3; 11 nucleotides match TRBD1. TRBV23-1 is recorded as an ORF, its role being uncertain. The CDR3 totals 15 residues. With V trimmed by 2 bases and J by 9 bases, 7 bases remained unmatched. The CDR3 loop reads CASSQIRDRGGTQYF. The CDR3 DNA reads TGCGCCAGCAGTCAAATCCGGGACAGGGGGGGGACGCAGTATTTT.

The V gene is TRBV18, the J gene TRBJ1-5, with 7 bases that match TRBD1. The germline V gene encodes CDR1 KGHSH and CDR2 LQKENI. The CDR3 runs 17 residues. Unmatched junction bases numbered 10, after V lost 3 bases and J lost 2 bases. The CDR3 region has the DNA TGTGCCAGCTCACCGACGAGGGACAGATGGGGCAATCAGCCCCAGCATTTT. Residues: CASSPTRDRWGNQPQHF.

The rearrangement uses TRBV7-2 and TRBJ2-3; no reliable D call. Looked up from germline, CDR1 is SGHTA and CDR2 is FQGNSA. V was trimmed by 4 bases and J by 5 bases, leaving 13 bases between them. This CDR3 comprises 14 residues. The CDR3 DNA is TGTGCCAGCAGCTCTAGAACCGACGGAGATACGCAGTATTTT. It encodes CASSSRTDGDTQYF.

The V and J genes are TRBV23-1 and TRBJ1-4, with D perhaps TRBD1 (6 bases). TRBV23-1 is an ORF for which the function is uncertain. Trimming cost V 8 bases and J 3 bases, with 16 bases left between them. This CDR3 spans 15 amino acids. The CDR3 loop reads CASPDNEGANEKLFF. CDR3 DNA: TGCGCCAGCCCTGATAATGAGGGGGCTAATGAAAAACTGTTTTTT.

The chain couples TRBV7-9 to TRBJ2-5, with D perhaps matching TRBD1 (6 bases). The germline V and J ends were trimmed by 4 bases and 0 bases, with 9 bases remaining between them. CDR3 length equals 14 residues. Germline assignment: CDR1 SEHNR and CDR2 FQNEAQ (reference sequence). CDR3 DNA sequence: TGTGCCAGCAGCTCATGGGACAACCAAGAGACCCAGTACTTC. Translated: CASSSWDNQETQYF. Based on the CDR3 plus reference TRBV7-9 and TRBJ2-5, the full variable domain is DTGVSQNPRHKITKRGQNVTFRCDPISEHNRLYWYRQTLGQGPEFLTYFQNEAQLEKSRLLSDRFSAERPKGSFSTLEIQRTEQGDSAMYLCASSSWDNQETQYFGPGTRLLVL.

The gene calls are TRBV11-3 and TRBJ2-7, with 10 bases fitting TRBD1. Germline lookup yields CDR1 SGHNT and CDR2 YENEEA. This CDR3 has 15 amino acids. After removal of 7 bases from V and 3 bases from J, the junction contained 9 bases not matched to a gene. CDR3 residues: CASTEPGTGDYEQYF. DNA of the CDR3: TGTGCCAGCACCGAACCCGGGACAGGGGACTACGAGCAGTACTTC.

This sequence joins TRBV7-9 and TRBJ1-1; 7 bases match TRBD1. V was clipped by 1 base and J by 5 bases; unmatched bases: 7. The CDR3 totals 15 residues. CDR1 SEHNR and CDR2 FQNEAQ come from the germline V gene (reference sequence). The CDR3 region is CASSLGGQGVTEAFF. The DNA for the CDR3 is TGTGCCAGCAGCTTAGGGGGCCAGGGGGTTACTGAAGCTTTCTTT.

The chain links TRBV10-3 to TRBJ1-5; 7 positions agree with TRBD1. Germline V gene data show CDR1 as ENHRY and CDR2 as SYGVKD. J was trimmed by 4 bases and V by 0 bases; bases with no gene match: 6. The CDR3 totals 16 residues. The CDR3 region is CAISESEGAFNQPQHF. CDR3 nucleotides: TGTGCCATCAGTGAGTCGGAGGGGGCATTTAATCAGCCCCAGCATTTT.

This chain links TRBV3-1 (or the pseudogene TRBV3-2) with TRBJ2-1; 9 positions agree with TRBD2. With V trimmed by 4 bases and J by 10 bases, 11 bases remained unmatched. Germline CDR1 LGHDT, CDR2 YNNKEL (reference sequence). The CDR3 extends over 15 amino acids. CDR3 sequence (DNA): TGTGCCAGCAGCCCGGAAGGGCGGGGGGGAAGGGAGCAGTTCTTC. Translating gives CASSPEGRGGREQFF.

The V call is TRBV2, the J call TRBJ1-4; D not certain. Per the germline V gene, CDR1 is SNHLY and CDR2 is FYNNEI. This CDR3 has 14 amino acids. Trimming pared 1 base from V and 8 bases from J, leaving 11 bases between. Here the CDR3 DNA reads TGTGCCAGCAGTGAAGTTGGGAGGGAGGAAAAACTGTTTTTT. It encodes CASSEVGREEKLFF.

This sequence joins TRBV6-5 and TRBJ1-6; TRBD1 matches 7 bases. Germline V gene data show CDR1 as MNHEY and CDR2 as SVGAGI. Unmatched junction bases numbered 6, after V lost 5 bases and J lost 8 bases. This CDR3 comprises 14 residues. CDR3 residues: CASSLDTGDSPLHF. The CDR3 coding sequence is TGTGCCAGCAGTCTAGATACAGGGGATTCACCCCTCCACTTT.

Written as DNA, the CDR3 is TGTGCCAGCAATCCAGGGTGGAGCACAGATACGCAGTATTTT. Residues: CASNPGWSTDTQYF. The V call is TRBV28, the J call TRBJ2-3, with a possible D match to TRBD1 (5 bases). Germline CDR1 MDHEN, CDR2 SYDVKM. CDR3 length: 14 residues. The V and J ends lost 7 bases and 0 bases respectively, with 11 bases between them.